This is a list of T cell receptor beta chains from one sample in a study of shared clonotypes between healthy human individuals. Produced via immunoSEQ multiplex PCR; TCRdb's table is partial and in-frame only. The sample consists of 2 million or so clones, 85% to 95% of them appearing once. The sample was naive CD4+ T cells sorted from blood. These receptors were obtained from a man aged 18 to 35 in good health. Each CDR3 is given with its conserved first and last residue. A D gene is named only where the DNA matches it firmly.

D	V	J	length	DNA	CDR3
-	TRBV5-4	TRBJ2-7	12	TGTGCCAGCAGCTCGGGGCCGGGTGGGCAGTACTTC	CASSSGPGGQYF
-	TRBV9	TRBJ2-1	15	TGTGCCAGCAGCGTAGATGGTGGGCCCTACAATGAGCAGTTCTTC	CASSVDGGPYNEQFF
TRBD1	TRBV2	TRBJ1-2	15	TGTGCCAGCAGTCTGGGACAGGGGCCTAACTATGGCTACACCTTC	CASSLGQGPNYGYTF
TRBD2	TRBV6-1	TRBJ2-7	14	TGTGCCAGCGTAGTGATTAGCGGGATCTACGAGCAGTACTTC	CASVVISGIYEQYF
TRBD1	TRBV25-1	TRBJ2-6	18	TGTGCCAGCAGTGGCCGGGACAGGGGGTTCTCAGGGGCCAACGTCCTGACTTTC	CASSGRDRGFSGANVLTF
TRBD1	TRBV5-1	TRBJ2-6	18	TGCGCCAGCAGCCCTACTTCAGTGACAGGGCCTGGGGCCAACGTCCTGACTTTC	CASSPTSVTGPGANVLTF
TRBD1	TRBV2	TRBJ1-1	15	TGTGCCAGCAGTGACCCAGGGGGCGCGGACACTGAAGCTTTCTTT	CASSDPGGADTEAFF
-	TRBV28	TRBJ1-5	15	TGTGCCAGCAGTCCCGCGGGGATTGGCAATCAGCCCCAGCATTTT	CASSPAGIGNQPQHF
-	TRBV30	TRBJ1-6	13	TGTGCCGGGGGACGTTCCTATAATTCACCCCTCCACTTT	CAGGRSYNSPLHF
-	TRBV6-5	TRBJ1-1	13	TGTGCCAGCAGTCGCTTGGTTAACACTGAAGCTTTCTTT	CASSRLVNTEAFF
-	TRBV5-1	TRBJ2-7	15	TGCGCCAGCAGCTTGGGAGGAACGAGCTCCTACGAGCAGTACTTC	CASSLGGTSSYEQYF
TRBD2	TRBV6-5	TRBJ2-3	15	TGTGCCAGCAGCCCTCGAGCGGGGGGACGAGATACGCAGTATTTT	CASSPRAGGRDTQYF